Listed here are 19 T cell receptor beta chains from one sample, sequenced in a study of cytomegalovirus exposure and HLA in healthy donors. The PCR employed 60 Vbeta primers together with 13 Jbeta primers. Assay: immunoSEQ multiplex PCR; the TCRdb copy retains only in-frame clones and omits some. The sample lists some 270,000 clones; about 80% were seen once. The sample taken for sequencing was PBMCs. These TCRs come from a girl between 2 and 10 years old in good health and CMV-seronegative.

This clone occurred a few times. J is TRBJ2-7 and V is TRBV28; 9 bases map to TRBD1. Losses at the gene ends were 8 bases for V and 6 bases for J; bases not matched to a gene: 17. CDR1 and CDR2 (germline): MDHEN, SYDVKM. The CDR3 covers 16 residues. The CDR3 nucleotides read TGTGCCAGCCTCACCGCTCAAACAGGGGGCTGGGGCGAGCAGTACTTC. Its protein product is CASLTAQTGGWGEQYF. Using reference TRBV28 and TRBJ2-7 for the parts outside the CDR3, the full variable domain is DVKVTQSSRYLVKRTGEKVFLECVQDMDHENMFWYRQDPGLGLRLIYFSYDVKMKEKGDIPEGYSVSREKKERFSLILESASTNQTSMYLCASLTAQTGGWGEQYFGPGTRLTVT.

This chain uses TRBV4-1 with TRBJ1-5, with D possibly TRBD1 on 6 matching bases. Between the trimmed V and J ends, which lost 0 bases and 0 bases, there was a span of 12 bases. This CDR3 comprises 17 residues. In germline, CDR1 is MGHRA, CDR2 YSYEKL. CDR3: CASSQDVGQNSNQPQHF. The CDR3 nucleotides read TGCGCCAGCAGCCAAGATGTAGGACAGAATAGCAATCAGCCCCAGCATTTT.

The CDR3 loop reads CASSEGYKETQYF. CDR3 DNA sequence: TGTGCCAGCAGTGAAGGCTATAAAGAGACCCAGTACTTC. This chain uses TRBV6-1 with TRBJ2-5; D ambiguous. The length of the CDR3 is 13 residues. Germline loops: CDR1 MNHNS, CDR2 SASEGT. The V and J ends lost 1 base and 3 bases respectively, with 6 bases between them.

The chain links TRBV5-1 to TRBJ2-1, with TRBD2 identical over 12 bases. V lost 4 bases, J lost 7 bases, and 9 bases stayed unmatched. Germline-derived CDR1 and CDR2 are SGHRS and YFSETQ. The CDR3 sequence is 16 residues long. The CDR3 sequence is CASSNATSGRGNEQFF. As DNA, the CDR3 is TGCGCCAGCAGCAACGCGACTAGCGGGAGAGGGAATGAGCAGTTCTTC.

The chain uses TRBV2 and TRBJ2-3; D call uncertain. The CDR3 contains 14 residues. CDR1 and CDR2 (germline): SNHLY, FYNNEI. Trimming stripped 5 bases from V and 0 bases from J, with 9 bases between. The CDR3 region is CASSIQTSTDTQYF. In DNA form, the CDR3 reads TGTGCCAGCAGTATCCAGACTAGCACAGATACGCAGTATTTT. Complete variable domain (other parts from reference TRBV2 and TRBJ2-3): EPEVTQTPSHQVTQMGQEVILRCVPISNHLYFYWYRQILGQKVEFLVSFYNNEISEKSEIFDDQFSVERPDGSNFTLKIRSTKLEDSAMYFCASSIQTSTDTQYFGPGTRLTVL.

V gene TRBV9 combines with J gene TRBJ2-7; 7 nucleotides match TRBD1. The CDR3 extends over 14 amino acids. J was trimmed by 2 bases and V by 0 bases; bases with no gene match: 2. CDR1 is SGDLS, CDR2 YYNGEE, per germline. CDR3 in amino acids: CASSVATGTYEQYF. In DNA form, the CDR3 reads TGTGCCAGCAGCGTAGCGACAGGGACCTACGAGCAGTACTTC.

This clone has a single count. CDR3 nucleotide sequence: TGTGCCAGCAACCTCAACCCCAACTCCAGGGACTACAATGAGCAGTTCTTC. It codes for CASNLNPNSRDYNEQFF. The chain joins TRBV9 to TRBJ2-1, with D tentatively TRBD1 (5 bases). This CDR3 has 17 residues. Trimming stripped 6 bases from V and 3 bases from J, with 22 bases between. Germline V gives CDR1 SGDLS, CDR2 YYNGEE.

This sequence joins TRBV28 and TRBJ1-2, with TRBD1 identical over 7 bases. V trimming: 3 bases; J trimming: 0 bases; junction bases outside the gene matches: 13. The CDR3 consists of 18 residues. In germline, CDR1 is MDHEN, CDR2 SYDVKM. Here the CDR3 DNA reads TGTGCCAGCAGTTTCCCTCGGACAGGTCTGCCTTCTAACTATGGCTACACCTTC. Translation gives CASSFPRTGLPSNYGYTF.

In its sample, this clone was seen a few times. The chain is built from TRBV2 and TRBJ1-2; the match to TRBD1 covers 7 bases. Germline CDR1 is SNHLY and CDR2 is FYNNEI. Trimming cost V 5 bases and J 5 bases; bases outside gene matches: 5. The CDR3 contains 13 residues. As DNA, the CDR3 is TGTGCCAGCAGTTCCCGGGACAGATATGGCTACACCTTC. Translation: CASSSRDRYGYTF.

The J gene is TRBJ1-5, the V gene TRBV7-8, with D tentatively TRBD1 (6 bases). Germline V lookup: CDR1 SGHVS, CDR2 FQNEAQ. The length of the CDR3 is 14 residues. V was cut by 5 bases and J by 7 bases, with 15 bases left in between. CDR3 residues: CASSQPVQGQPQHF. As DNA, the CDR3 is TGTGCCAGCAGCCAGCCGGTACAGGGCCAGCCCCAGCATTTT.

The chain recombines TRBV10-1 with TRBJ1-4; D may be TRBD1 (6 bases). The V and J ends lost 4 bases and 3 bases respectively, with 9 bases between them. This CDR3 has 14 residues. Germline loops: CDR1 WNHNN, CDR2 SYGVQD (reference sequence). CDR3 in amino acids: CASSGGQPNEKLFF. CDR3 DNA sequence: TGCGCCAGCAGTGGAGGACAGCCTAATGAAAAACTGTTTTTT.

This clone appeared once. This chain connects TRBV18 to TRBJ2-1; 11 nucleotides align to TRBD1. V dropped 1 base and J dropped 7; count of bases not matched to a gene: 18. Germline V CDR1 and CDR2: KGHSH, LQKENI. This CDR3 has 20 residues. CDR3 loop: CASSPRTGGALTSRWNEQFF. CDR3 DNA: TGTGCCAGCTCACCACGGACAGGGGGCGCCCTAACCTCCCGATGGAATGAGCAGTTCTTC.

The CDR3 DNA sequence: TGTGCCAGCAGTTTAGGGTTAGCGGTGGTAATCACAGATACGCAGTATTTT. Its protein product is CASSLGLAVVITDTQYF. The V call is TRBV28, the J call TRBJ2-3; tentative D call: TRBD2 (6 bases). Germline V lookup: CDR1 MDHEN, CDR2 SYDVKM. The CDR3 spans 17 residues. Trimming took 2 bases from V and 2 from J, leaving 17 bases between them.

V usage is TRBV28 and J usage is TRBJ2-1; no clear D. The length of the CDR3 is 13 residues. The germline gives CDR1 MDHEN, CDR2 SYDVKM. The ends were cut back, 3 bases at V and 6 bases at J, with 9 bases in the middle. DNA of the CDR3: TGTGCCAGCAGTTTTCGGCTAGTCAATGAGCAGTTCTTC. Translated, it gives CASSFRLVNEQFF.

The chain recombines TRBV19 with TRBJ1-2, with 7 bases identical to TRBD1. The germline CDR1 and CDR2 sequences are LNHDA and SQIVND (reference sequence). V shed 8 bases and J 5 bases; nucleotides not matched to a gene: 5. CDR3 length: 12 residues. As DNA, the CDR3 is TGTGCCAGTTGGACAGGTGAATATGGCTACACCTTC. This gives the protein CASWTGEYGYTF.

This clone occurred once. The chain employs TRBV10-3 and TRBJ2-6; 8 bases agree with TRBD1. Germline trimming cut 10 bases from V and 4 bases from J; bases unmatched to any gene: 9. CDR3 size: 15 residues. Germline V gene data show CDR1 as ENHRY and CDR2 as SYGVKD. In DNA, the CDR3 is TGTGCCACAGCAGGGGGCGCGCAAGGGGCCAACGTCCTGACTTTC. Its protein product is CATAGGAQGANVLTF.

This sequence joins TRBV7-8 and TRBJ1-5, with 11 bases fitting TRBD1. The CDR3 runs to 17 residues. CDR1 is SGHVS and CDR2 is FQNEAQ in the germline V gene. V trimming: 5 bases; J trimming: 4 bases; junction bases outside the gene matches: 10. The CDR3 region is CASSPGQGAPLNQPQHF. The CDR3 region has the DNA TGTGCCAGCAGCCCAGGACAGGGGGCGCCGTTAAATCAGCCCCAGCATTTT.

The chain combines TRBV5-1 with TRBJ2-7; D may be TRBD2 (5 bases). V was shortened by 4 bases and J by 1 base, with 15 bases between the two germline ends. The CDR3 runs to 15 residues. The germline V gene encodes CDR1 SGHRS and CDR2 YFSETQ. The CDR3 loop is CASSQEVQISYEQYF. CDR3 sequence (DNA): TGCGCCAGCAGCCAGGAGGTTCAAATATCCTACGAGCAGTACTTC. The variable domain in full, with the rest retrieved from reference TRBV5-1 and TRBJ2-7, is KAGVTQTPRYLIKTRGQQVTLSCSPISGHRSVSWYQQTPGQGLQFLFEYFSETQRNKGNFPGRFSGRQFSNSRSEMNVSTLELGDSALYLCASSQEVQISYEQYFGPGTRLTVT.

In this sample, this clone turned up once. The junction shows a germline mismatch at one end, possibly a read error. The V and J genes are TRBV7-9 and TRBJ1-1; no definite D call. The CDR3 loop spans 16 amino acids. Germline-derived CDR1 and CDR2 are SEHNR and FQNEAQ (reference sequence). The CDR3 DNA reads TGTTCCAGCGATTCTCCAATTCGGGATACCAACACTGAAGCTTTCTTT. Amino acids: CSSDSPIRDTNTEAFF.